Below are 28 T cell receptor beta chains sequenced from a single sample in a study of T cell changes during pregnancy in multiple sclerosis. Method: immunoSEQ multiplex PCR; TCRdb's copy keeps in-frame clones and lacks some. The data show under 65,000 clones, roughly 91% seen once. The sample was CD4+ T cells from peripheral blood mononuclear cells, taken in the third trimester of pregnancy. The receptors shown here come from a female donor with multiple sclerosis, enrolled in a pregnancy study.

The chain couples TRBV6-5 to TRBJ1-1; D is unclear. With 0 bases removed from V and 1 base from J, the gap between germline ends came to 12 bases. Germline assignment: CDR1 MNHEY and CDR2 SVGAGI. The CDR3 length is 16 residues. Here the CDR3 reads CASSYSMEAGNTEAFF. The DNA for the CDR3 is TGTGCCAGCAGTTACTCGATGGAGGCGGGGAACACTGAAGCTTTCTTT.

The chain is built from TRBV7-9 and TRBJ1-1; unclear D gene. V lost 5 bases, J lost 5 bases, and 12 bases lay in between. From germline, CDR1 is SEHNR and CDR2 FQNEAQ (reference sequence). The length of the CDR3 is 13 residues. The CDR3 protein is CASSQTPGTEAFF. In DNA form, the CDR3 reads TGTGCCAGCAGCCAAACCCCGGGTACTGAAGCTTTCTTT.

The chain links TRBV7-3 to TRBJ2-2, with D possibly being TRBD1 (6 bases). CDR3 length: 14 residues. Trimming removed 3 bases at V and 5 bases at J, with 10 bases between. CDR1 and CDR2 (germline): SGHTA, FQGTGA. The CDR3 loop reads CASSFGQYTGELFF. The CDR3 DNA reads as TGTGCCAGCAGCTTTGGACAGTATACCGGGGAGCTGTTTTTT.

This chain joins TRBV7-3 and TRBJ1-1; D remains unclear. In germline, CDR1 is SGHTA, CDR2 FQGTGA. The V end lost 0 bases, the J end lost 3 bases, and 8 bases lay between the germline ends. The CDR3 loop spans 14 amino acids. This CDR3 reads CASSLTREHTEAFF. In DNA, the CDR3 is TGTGCCAGCAGCTTAACCCGAGAGCACACTGAAGCTTTCTTT.

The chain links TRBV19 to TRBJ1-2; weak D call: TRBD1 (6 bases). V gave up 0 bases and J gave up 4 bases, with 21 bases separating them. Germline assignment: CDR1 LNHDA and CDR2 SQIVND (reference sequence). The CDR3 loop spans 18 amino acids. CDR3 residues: CASSIEGGTPHPSYGYTF. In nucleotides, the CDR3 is TGTGCCAGTAGTATAGAGGGGGGGACACCCCACCCGTCCTATGGCTACACCTTC.

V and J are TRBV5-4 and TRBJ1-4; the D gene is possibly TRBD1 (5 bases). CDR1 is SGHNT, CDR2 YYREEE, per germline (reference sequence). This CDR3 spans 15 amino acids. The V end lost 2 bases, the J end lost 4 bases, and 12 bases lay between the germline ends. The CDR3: CASSLQGVGNEKLFF. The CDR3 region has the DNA TGTGCCAGCAGCTTACAAGGGGTTGGTAATGAAAAACTGTTTTTT.

CDR3 DNA sequence: TGTGCCAGTAGTTCTCCCCGGCAGCGGGGGTTCGCAGATACGCAGTATTTT. Translation: CASSSPRQRGFADTQYF. This chain links TRBV19 with TRBJ2-3; 8 bases are a match to TRBD2. V lost 5 bases to trimming and J lost 4 bases; unmatched junction nucleotides: 14. The V gene's germline CDR1 is LNHDA and CDR2 SQIVND (reference sequence). This CDR3 is 17 amino acids long.

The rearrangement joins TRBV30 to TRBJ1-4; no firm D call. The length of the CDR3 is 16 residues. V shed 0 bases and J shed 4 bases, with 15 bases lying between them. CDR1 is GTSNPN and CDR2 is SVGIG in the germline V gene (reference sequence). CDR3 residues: CAWSVGGFVGNEKLFF. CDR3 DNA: TGTGCCTGGAGTGTAGGAGGGTTCGTGGGTAATGAAAAACTGTTTTTT.

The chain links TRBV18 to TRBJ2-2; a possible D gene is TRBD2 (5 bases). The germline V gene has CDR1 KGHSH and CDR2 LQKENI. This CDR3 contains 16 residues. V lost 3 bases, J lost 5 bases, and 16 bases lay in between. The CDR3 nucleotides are TGTGCCAGCTCACCGGGAGTAGCAGGTCGTACCGGGGAGCTGTTTTTT. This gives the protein CASSPGVAGRTGELFF.

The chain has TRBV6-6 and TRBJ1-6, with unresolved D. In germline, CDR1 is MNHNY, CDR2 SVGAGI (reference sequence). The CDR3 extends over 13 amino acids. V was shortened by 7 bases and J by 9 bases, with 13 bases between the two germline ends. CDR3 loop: CASIPGGFSPLHF. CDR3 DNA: TGTGCCAGCATCCCAGGAGGGTTTTCACCCCTCCACTTT.

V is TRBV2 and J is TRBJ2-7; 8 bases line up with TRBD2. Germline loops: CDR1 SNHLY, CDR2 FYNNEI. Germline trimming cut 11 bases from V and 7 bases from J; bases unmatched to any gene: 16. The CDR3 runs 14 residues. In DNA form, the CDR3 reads TGTGCCGGCAAAACAGGCGGGGGGTCGAATGAGCAGTACTTC. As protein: CAGKTGGGSNEQYF.

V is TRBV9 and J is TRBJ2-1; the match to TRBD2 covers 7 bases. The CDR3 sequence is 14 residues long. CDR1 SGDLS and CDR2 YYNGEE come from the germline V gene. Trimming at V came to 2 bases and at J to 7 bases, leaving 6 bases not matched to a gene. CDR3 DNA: TGTGCCAGCAGCGTCCTAGCGGAAAGGAATGAGCAGTTCTTC. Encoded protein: CASSVLAERNEQFF.

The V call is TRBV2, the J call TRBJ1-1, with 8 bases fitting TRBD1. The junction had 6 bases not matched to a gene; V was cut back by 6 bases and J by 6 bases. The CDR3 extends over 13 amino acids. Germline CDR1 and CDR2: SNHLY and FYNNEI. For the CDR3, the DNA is TGTGCCAGCAGGTCGGACAGGGAGGCTGAAGCTTTCTTT. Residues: CASRSDREAEAFF.

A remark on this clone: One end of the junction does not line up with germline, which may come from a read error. CDR3 sequence (DNA): TGTGCCAGCAGCTTATACACGAACGCTGAAGCTTTCTTT. Encoded protein: CASSLYTNAEAFF. The chain recombines TRBV7-2 with TRBJ1-1, with D unclear. The CDR3 has 13 residues. Germline CDR1 and CDR2: SGHTA and FQGNSA. The complete variable domain, with remaining parts taken from reference TRBV7-2 and TRBJ1-1, reads GAGVSQSPSNKVTEKGKDVELRCDPISGHTALYWYRQSLGQGLEFLIYFQGNSAPDKSGLPSDRFSAERTGGSVSTLTIQRTQQEDSAVYLCASSLYTNAEAFFGQGTRLTVV.

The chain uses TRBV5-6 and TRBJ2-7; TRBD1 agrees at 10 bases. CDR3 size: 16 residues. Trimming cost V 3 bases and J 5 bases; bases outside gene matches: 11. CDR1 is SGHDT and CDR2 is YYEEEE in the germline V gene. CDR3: CASSSTGGHDSDEQYF. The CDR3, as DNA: TGTGCCAGCAGCTCGACAGGGGGCCATGACTCGGACGAGCAGTACTTC.

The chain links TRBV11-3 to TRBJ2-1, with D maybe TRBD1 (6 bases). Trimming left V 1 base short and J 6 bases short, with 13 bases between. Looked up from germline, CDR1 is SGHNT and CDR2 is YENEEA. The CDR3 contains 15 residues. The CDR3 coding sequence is TGTGCCAGCAGCTTAGTAGGGGGAGTCGGCAATGAGCAGTTCTTC. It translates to CASSLVGGVGNEQFF.

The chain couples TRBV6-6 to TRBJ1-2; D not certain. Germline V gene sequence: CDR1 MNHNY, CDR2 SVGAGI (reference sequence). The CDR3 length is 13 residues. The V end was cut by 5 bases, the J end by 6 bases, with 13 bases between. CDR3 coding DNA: TGTGCCAGCAGTCTGAGGGTTGGAGATGGCTACACCTTC. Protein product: CASSLRVGDGYTF.

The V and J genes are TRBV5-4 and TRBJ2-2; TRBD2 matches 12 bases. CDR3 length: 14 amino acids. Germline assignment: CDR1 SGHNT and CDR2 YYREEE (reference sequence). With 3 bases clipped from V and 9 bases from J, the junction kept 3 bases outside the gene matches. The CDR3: CASSWTSGDRELFF. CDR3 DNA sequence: TGTGCCAGCAGCTGGACTAGCGGGGACCGGGAGCTGTTTTTT.

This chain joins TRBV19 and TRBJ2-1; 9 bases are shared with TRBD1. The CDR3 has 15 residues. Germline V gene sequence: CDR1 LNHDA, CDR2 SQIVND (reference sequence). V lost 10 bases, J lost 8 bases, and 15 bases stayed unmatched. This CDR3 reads CATGLGTGFVDEQFF. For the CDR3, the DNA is TGTGCCACCGGACTCGGGACAGGGTTTGTGGATGAGCAGTTCTTC.

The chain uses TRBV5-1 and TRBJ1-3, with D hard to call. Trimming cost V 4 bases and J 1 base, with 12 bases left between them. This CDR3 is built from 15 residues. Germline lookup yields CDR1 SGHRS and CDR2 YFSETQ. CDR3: CASSPDSVSGNTIYF. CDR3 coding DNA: TGCGCCAGCAGCCCTGACTCCGTATCTGGAAACACCATATATTTT. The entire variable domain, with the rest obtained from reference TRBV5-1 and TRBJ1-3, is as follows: KAGVTQTPRYLIKTRGQQVTLSCSPISGHRSVSWYQQTPGQGLQFLFEYFSETQRNKGNFPGRFSGRQFSNSRSEMNVSTLELGDSALYLCASSPDSVSGNTIYFGEGSWLTVV.

Written as DNA, the CDR3 is TGTGCCAGCAGCTGGACCGGGACAGGAAAAAAAGCTTTCTTT. Its protein is CASSWTGTGKKAFF. The chain has TRBV5-4 and TRBJ1-1, with TRBD1 matching 8 bases. The CDR3 consists of 14 residues. Germline V gene data show CDR1 as SGHNT and CDR2 as YYREEE (reference sequence). After removal of 3 bases from V and 9 bases from J, the junction contained 10 bases not matched to a gene.

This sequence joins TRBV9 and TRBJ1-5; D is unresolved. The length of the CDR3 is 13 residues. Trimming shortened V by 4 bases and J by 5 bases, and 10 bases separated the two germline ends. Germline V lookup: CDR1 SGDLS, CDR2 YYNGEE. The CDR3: CASSTGGDQPQHF. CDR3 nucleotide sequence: TGTGCCAGCAGCACCGGCGGGGATCAGCCCCAGCATTTT.

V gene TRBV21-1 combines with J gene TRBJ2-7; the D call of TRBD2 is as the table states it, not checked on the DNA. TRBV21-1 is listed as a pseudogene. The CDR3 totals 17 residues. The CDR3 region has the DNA TGTGCCAGCAGCACGAGAGAAGACCGGGATTTCCTCTACGAGCAGTACTTC. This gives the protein CASSTREDRDFLYEQYF.

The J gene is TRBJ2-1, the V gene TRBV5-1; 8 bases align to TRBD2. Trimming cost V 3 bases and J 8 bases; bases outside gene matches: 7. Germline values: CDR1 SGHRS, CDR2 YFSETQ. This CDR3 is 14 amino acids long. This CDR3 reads CASSWGVAGYEQFF. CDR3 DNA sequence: TGCGCCAGCAGCTGGGGAGTAGCGGGATATGAGCAGTTCTTC.

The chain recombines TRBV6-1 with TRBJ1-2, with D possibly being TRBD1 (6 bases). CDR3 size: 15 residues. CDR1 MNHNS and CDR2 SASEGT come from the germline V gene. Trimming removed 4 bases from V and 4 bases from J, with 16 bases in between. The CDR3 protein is CASSGGPSPTYGYTF. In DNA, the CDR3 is TGTGCCAGCAGTGGGGGGCCCAGTCCGACCTATGGCTACACCTTC.

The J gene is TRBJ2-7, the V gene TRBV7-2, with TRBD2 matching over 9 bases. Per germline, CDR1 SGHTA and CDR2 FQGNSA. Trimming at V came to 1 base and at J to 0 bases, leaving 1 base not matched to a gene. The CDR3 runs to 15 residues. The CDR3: CASSLGGGGSYEQYF. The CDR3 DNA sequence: TGTGCCAGCAGCTTAGGCGGGGGGGGCTCCTACGAGCAGTACTTC.

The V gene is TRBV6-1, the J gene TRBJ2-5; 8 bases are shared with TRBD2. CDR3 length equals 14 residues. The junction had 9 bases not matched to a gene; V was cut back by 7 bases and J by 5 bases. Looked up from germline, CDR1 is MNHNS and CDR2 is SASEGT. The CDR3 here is CASTNGGGRETQYF. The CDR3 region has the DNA TGTGCCAGCACCAACGGGGGGGGCCGGGAGACCCAGTACTTC.

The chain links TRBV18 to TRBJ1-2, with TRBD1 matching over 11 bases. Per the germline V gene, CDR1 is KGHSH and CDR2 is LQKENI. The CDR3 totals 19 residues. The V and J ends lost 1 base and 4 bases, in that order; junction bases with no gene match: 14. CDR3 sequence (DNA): TGTGCCAGCTCACCACTCAGGCTTGGACAGGGGGCGCTGGTCTATGGCTACACCTTC. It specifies CASSPLRLGQGALVYGYTF.